This TCR beta chain was obtained from a study of T cell changes during pregnancy in multiple sclerosis. TCRdb keeps only in-frame clones here, not all; method: immunoSEQ multiplex PCR. The table includes 45,000 to 60,000 clones, 75% to 95% detected once. Deletions cut 6 bases from V and 2 bases from J, with 25 bases between. The germline V gene encodes CDR1 SQVTM and CDR2 ANQGSEA. The CDR3 runs to 17 residues. The sequences come from peripheral blood, collected after pregnancy. This chain joins TRBV29-1 and TRBJ2-5; D is possibly TRBD2 (7 bases). The sequence derives from a female donor in good health, enrolled as a control in a pregnancy study. CDR3 DNA: TGCAGCGTGGGGGGGGCAGGGGTGGGGGAAGGGCAAGAGACCCAGTACTTC. Translation gives CSVGGAGVGEGQETQYF.